Detailed here is one T cell receptor beta chain. Its antigen is still unknown. This specimen belongs to a study of blood T cells in healthy people across ages. General observations from the study: Estimates of total diversity, which came from one million sequenced T cells, were considered to be underestimates.

The study recruited healthy Caucasian donors from Russia who were aged roughly 6 to 90. A second PCR of roughly 6 to 12 cycles used a sample-barcoded 5' primer and a J-beta primer mix. MiXCR was run by TCRdb on the 5' RACE reads, yielding one entry per CDR3 protein. The repertoire consists of 1.5 million or so distinct CDR3 sequences, with roughly 43% occurring once and the leading ten covering 4%. The CDR3 covers 15 residues. The source is a woman under 30 in good health. V and J are TRBV21-1 and TRBJ2-7; TRBD1, as called in the table, went unchecked against the DNA. TRBV21-1 represents a pseudogene. Sequencing was done on a sample of blood. The CDR3 nucleotides are TGTGCCAGCGCTGGGCTCACGGGACGCGAAGAGACCCGGTACTTC. It encodes CASAGLTGREETRYF.